This TCR beta chain was recovered during a study of blood T cell repertoires in COVID-19. Study summary: Samples came from the United States, Italy and Spain, spanning acute and convalescent COVID-19. Sample material is recorded as cDNA or gDNA derived from T cells, B-cell-depleted T cells, or PBMCs.

Per the authors' pipeline: Nucleated cell number was recorded as an estimate derived from reference gene primer amplification. The data were produced by immunoSEQ multiplex PCR, yet TCRdb's version contains in-frame clones alone and is incomplete. D and trimming were read from the DNA, whereas the V and J calls and clone size are those reported in that table. There are more than 70,000 clones in the sample; about nine tenths occur only once, and less than 3.5% lies in the top ten. V gave up 5 bases and J gave up 7 bases, with 10 bases separating them. The CDR3 is made up of 12 amino acids. CDR1 and CDR2 (germline): SGHNT, YYREEE (reference sequence). This clone was found once.

The chain couples TRBV5-4 to TRBJ2-1; weak D call: TRBD2 (6 bases). Material for sequencing was peripheral blood. This TCR came from a woman aged 45 to 65 with active or convalescent COVID-19. Here the CDR3 DNA reads TGTGCCAGCAGGGAGGGATGGAATGAGCAGTTCTTC. It translates to CASREGWNEQFF. Drawing the rest from reference TRBV5-4 and TRBJ2-1, the complete variable domain is ETGVTQSPTHLIKTRGQQVTLRCSSQSGHNTVSWYQQALGQGPQFIFQYYREEENGRGNFPPRFSGLQFPNYSSELNVNALELDDSALYLCASREGWNEQFFGPGTRLTVL.